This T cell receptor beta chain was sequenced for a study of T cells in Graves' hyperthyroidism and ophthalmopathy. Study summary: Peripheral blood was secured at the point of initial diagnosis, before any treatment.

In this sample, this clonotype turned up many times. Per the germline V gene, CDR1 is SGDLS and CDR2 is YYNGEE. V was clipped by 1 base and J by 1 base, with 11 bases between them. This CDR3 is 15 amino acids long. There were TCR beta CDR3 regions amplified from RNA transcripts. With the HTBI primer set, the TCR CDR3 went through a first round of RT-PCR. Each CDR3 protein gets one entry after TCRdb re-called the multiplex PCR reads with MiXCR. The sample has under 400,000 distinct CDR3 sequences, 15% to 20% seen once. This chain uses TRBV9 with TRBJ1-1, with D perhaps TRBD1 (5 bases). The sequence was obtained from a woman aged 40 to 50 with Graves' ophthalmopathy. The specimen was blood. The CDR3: CASSVTPDRNTEAFF. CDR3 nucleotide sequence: TGTGCCAGCAGCGTAACGCCCGACAGGAACACTGAAGCTTTCTTT.